The source of this TCR beta chain is a study of radiation and T cells in renal cell carcinoma. Study results and limitations: No pretreatment tumor biopsies were available for baseline clonotypes. In blood, top tumor clones expanded by 2 weeks, shrinking by 4.

Sequenced by immunoSEQ multiplex PCR; TCRdb stores in-frame clones only, minus some. The sample lists 60,000 to 95,000 clones; roughly 85% were seen once. The time point is: blood 4 weeks post-SBRT, at nephrectomy. The treatment is: 15 Gy SBRT to primary tumor, nephrectomy 4 weeks later. Nephrectomy followed 15 Gy stereotactic body radiation by 4 weeks. Clear cell pathology was present in this patient's renal cell carcinoma. The CDR3 extends over 16 amino acids. Per germline, CDR1 MNHNY and CDR2 SVGAGI (reference sequence). Deletions cut 0 bases from V and 2 bases from J, with 10 bases between. About this clone: Antigen unknown.

The chain employs TRBV6-6 and TRBJ2-2; D tentatively reads TRBD1 or TRBD2 (5 bases each). The source material was blood, sampled from a patient whose treatment included radiotherapy and nephrectomy. This receptor was obtained from a woman aged 55-70 years with renal cell carcinoma. The CDR3 DNA follows: TGTGCCAGCAGTTACTCGCATGGGGGAAACACCGGGGAGCTGTTTTTT. Translation: CASSYSHGGNTGELFF.